This T cell receptor beta chain emerged from a study of vaccination and CD4 T cells after COVID-19 (dated 2022 in TCRdb). At the level of the whole study: Convalescent patients had a positive SARS-CoV-2 result on nasal swab PCR, and of these patients, several had mild disease and one had severe disease. In the convalescent cohort there were six males and four females, among whom were two Hispanic individuals, seven Caucasians, two Asians and one multiracial person. Each participant got two doses of either the Pfizer-BioNTech BNT162b2 vaccine (n=8) or the Moderna mRNA-1273 vaccine (n=2). Post-COVID blood samples were collected from convalescent patients a median of about 92 days after diagnosis, with a range of about 35 to 161 days. Post-vaccine blood samples were obtained a median of approximately 70 days after the second vaccine dose, with a range of roughly 14 to 241 days. The cultures were stimulated with overlapping spike peptide pools from SARS-CoV-2 and from the common cold coronaviruses HCoV-NL63, HCoV-OC43 and HCoV-229E. Control cultures received a CEFX viral epitope pool as the positive control, an HIV-1 Nef peptide pool as the negative control, or no peptide. In roughly 10 COVID-19 convalescent patients and a few infection-naive healthy vaccine recipients, the spike-specific CD4+ TCR repertoire before mRNA vaccination was compared with the repertoire after mRNA vaccination. What the work shows at the level of the full study, not this receptor alone: In convalescent patients, a median approximately 90% of post-vaccine SARS-CoV-2-reactive clones were detected only after vaccination, suggesting vaccine-specific priming. The study included relatively few convalescent patients and did not analyze early timepoints after natural infection. Of the vaccine-specific clones found in convalescent patients, nearly all (304 of 307) were mono-reactive for SARS-CoV-2 spike instead of being cross-reactive with common cold coronaviruses. An increase in the median number of SARS-CoV-2-reactive clonotypes from 21 after infection to 38 after vaccination was observed, but the change was not found to be significant.

Libraries were built with PCR. DNA from cultured CD4+ T cells was subjected to TCR sequencing with the Oncomine TCR Beta short-read assay at the Johns Hopkins FTIC core. The QIAamp micro DNA kit was used to extract genomic DNA from the cultured CD4+ T cells. Oncomine TCR Beta libraries from cultured CD4+ T cells were pooled using unique dual indexes and sequenced on an Illumina iSeq 100. The source study handled its data this way. Non-productive sequences were filtered out, and CDR3s that did not start with C, did not end with F or W, or were shorter than 7 amino acids were discarded. The MANAFEST web application was used to identify antigen-specific clonotypes by comparing peptide-stimulated wells against reference wells and other culture wells. An FDR below 0.05, an odds ratio above 5, and a productive frequency above 0.1% in at least two of three replicate wells were required for clones to be considered positive. A clonotype counted as cross-reactive if it showed significant expansion both in the SARS-CoV-2 spike wells and in at least one common cold coronavirus spike condition. CDR3 homology was assessed with Levenshtein distances (stringdist) and unrooted phylogenetic trees (ape) in R version 3.6.1. Using fastp trimming at Q25 and MiXCR clonotype assembly, TCRdb reanalyzed the public sequencing data and kept in-frame beta chains. Every CDR3 protein is listed once, alongside the most common genes and DNA of its rows. What appears here as the V and J calls and clone size reflects TCRdb's work, not the paper's. The sample contains thousands of distinct CDR3 sequences, 65% to 75% of them found a single time. The ten largest clonotypes hold about a fifth of the sample.

On this clonotype itself: The antigen this receptor binds is unknown. Per-base qualities were not stored, and no clone one base away is much larger.

Trimming removed 5 bases from V and 1 base from J, leaving 17 bases between the germline ends. CDR1 and CDR2 are drawn from the germline V gene (reference sequence): SEHNR, FQNEAQ. The CDR3 has 16 amino acids, counting the end cysteine and phenylalanine. Only CDR3 DNA is held: 48 bases, read in frame from base 1. The treatment or condition label here, explained by the study, means: approximately 11-day PBMC culture with coronavirus spike peptide pools or control peptides (ViraFEST assay). The ViraFEST assay, used in the study, expanded antigen-specific T cells with peptide pools and then identified the expanded clonotypes through TCR sequencing. The convalescent patients' positive SARS-CoV-2 PCR tests were from March to December 2020, which was before the Alpha, Beta and Delta variants emerged in the United States. More than 1.5 million PBMCs per well were cultured in IMDM with roughly 5% human AB serum and 8.5 to 10 IU/ml IL-2, plus 10 ug/ml peptide pools. Half of the culture medium was replaced with fresh IL-2-containing medium on days 3 and 7. Once the cells had been in culture for 9 to 10 days, the EasySep CD4+ T cell isolation kit was used to isolate CD4+ T cells by negative selection. PBMCs were separated from whole blood using Ficoll-Paque Plus gradient centrifugation and then either used fresh or cryopreserved at -140C. Culture conditions were generally each tested in triplicate wells.

The sequenced sample was cultured CD4+ T cells from blood, obtained after SARS-CoV-2 vaccination. The rearrangement combines TRBV7-9 with TRBJ1-1; the D gene cannot be resolved reliably. The sequence derives from a human donor with COVID-19. The CDR3 is CASSPPFRPGNTEAFF. The nucleotide sequence reads as follows: TGTGCCAGCAGCCCCCCCTTTCGCCCGGGGAACACTGAAGCTTTCTTT.